This T cell receptor (beta chain) is from a study of OX40 agonist ivuxolimab in advanced cancers. Study-level information: Six ivuxolimab dose levels, 0.01 to 10 mg/kg, were given intravenously every 2 weeks.

Looked up from germline, CDR1 is SGHTA and CDR2 is FQGTGA. CDR3 length equals 10 residues. The V and J ends lost 9 bases and 6 bases respectively, with 7 bases between them. Method: immunoSEQ multiplex PCR; TCRdb's copy keeps in-frame clones and lacks some. The data contain 80,000 or so clones, approximately 89% of them seen just once; the ten biggest clones take up around 2.1%. The sequence came from an adult with an advanced solid tumor such as melanoma, head and neck, liver or kidney cancer. The sample consisted of CD4+ or CD8+ T cells sorted from blood, taken in a trial of the OX40 agonist ivuxolimab. V is TRBV7-3 and J is TRBJ2-3; D not certain. CDR3 region: CARTPDTQYF. The CDR3 nucleotides are TGTGCCAGGACTCCCGATACGCAGTATTTT. Complete variable domain (other parts from reference TRBV7-3 and TRBJ2-3): GAGVSQTPSNKVTEKGKYVELRCDPISGHTALYWYRQSLGQGPEFLIYFQGTGAADDSGLPNDRFFAVRPEGSVSTLKIQRTERGDSAVYLCARTPDTQYFGPGTRLTVL.